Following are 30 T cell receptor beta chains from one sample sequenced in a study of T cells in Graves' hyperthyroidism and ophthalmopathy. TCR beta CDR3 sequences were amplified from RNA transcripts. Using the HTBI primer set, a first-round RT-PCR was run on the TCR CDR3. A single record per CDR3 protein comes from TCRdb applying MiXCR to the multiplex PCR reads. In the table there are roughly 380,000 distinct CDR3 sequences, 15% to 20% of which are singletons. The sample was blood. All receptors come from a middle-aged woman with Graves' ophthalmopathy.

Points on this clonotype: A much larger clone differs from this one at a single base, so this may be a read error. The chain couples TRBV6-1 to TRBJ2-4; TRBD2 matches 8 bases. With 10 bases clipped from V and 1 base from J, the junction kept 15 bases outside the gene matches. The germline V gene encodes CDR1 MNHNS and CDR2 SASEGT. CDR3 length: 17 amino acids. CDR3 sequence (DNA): TGTGCCACCAATAGAAAGCGGGAGAGTACGGCCAAAAACATTCAGTACTTC. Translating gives CATNRKRESTAKNIQYF.

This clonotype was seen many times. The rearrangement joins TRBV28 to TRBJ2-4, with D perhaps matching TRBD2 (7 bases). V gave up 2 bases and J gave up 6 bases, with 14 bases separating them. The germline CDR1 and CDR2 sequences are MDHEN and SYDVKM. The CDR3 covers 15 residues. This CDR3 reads CASSLLTGRGNIQYF. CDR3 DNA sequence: TGTGCCAGCAGTTTACTTACAGGGAGGGGAAACATTCAGTACTTC.

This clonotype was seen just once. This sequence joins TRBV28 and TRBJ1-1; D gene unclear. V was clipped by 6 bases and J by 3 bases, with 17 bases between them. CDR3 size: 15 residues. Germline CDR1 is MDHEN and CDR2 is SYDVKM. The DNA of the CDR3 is TGTGCCAGCAGCCCAGGCGGGGAGCGGGACACTGAAGCTTTCTTT. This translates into CASSPGGERDTEAFF.

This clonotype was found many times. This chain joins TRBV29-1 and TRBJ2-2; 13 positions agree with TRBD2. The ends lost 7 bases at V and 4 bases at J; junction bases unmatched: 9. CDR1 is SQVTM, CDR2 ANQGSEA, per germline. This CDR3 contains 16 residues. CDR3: CSARTSGSSGTGELFF. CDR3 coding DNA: TGCAGCGCCAGGACTAGCGGGAGCTCGGGCACCGGGGAGCTGTTTTTT.

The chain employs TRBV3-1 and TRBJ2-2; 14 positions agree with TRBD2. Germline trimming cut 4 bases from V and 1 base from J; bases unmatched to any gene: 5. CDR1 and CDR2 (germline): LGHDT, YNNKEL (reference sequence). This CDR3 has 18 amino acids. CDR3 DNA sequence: TGTGCCAGCAGCCCTCGACTAGCGGGAGGGCTGAACACCGGGGAGCTGTTTTTT. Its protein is CASSPRLAGGLNTGELFF.

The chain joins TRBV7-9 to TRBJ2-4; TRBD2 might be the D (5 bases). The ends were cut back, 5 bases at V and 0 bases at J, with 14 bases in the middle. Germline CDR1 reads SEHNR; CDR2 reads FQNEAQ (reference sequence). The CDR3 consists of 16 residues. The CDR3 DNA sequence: TGTGCCAGCAGCCCCTCCTTGGCGGGAGCCAAAAACATTCAGTACTTC. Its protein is CASSPSLAGAKNIQYF.

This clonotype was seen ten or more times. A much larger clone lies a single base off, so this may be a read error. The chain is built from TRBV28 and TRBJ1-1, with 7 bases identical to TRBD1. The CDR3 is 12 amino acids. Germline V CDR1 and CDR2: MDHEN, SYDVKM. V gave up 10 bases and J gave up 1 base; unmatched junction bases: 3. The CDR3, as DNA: TGTGCCACCTGGACAGGGAACACTGAAGCTTTCTTT. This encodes CATWTGNTEAFF.

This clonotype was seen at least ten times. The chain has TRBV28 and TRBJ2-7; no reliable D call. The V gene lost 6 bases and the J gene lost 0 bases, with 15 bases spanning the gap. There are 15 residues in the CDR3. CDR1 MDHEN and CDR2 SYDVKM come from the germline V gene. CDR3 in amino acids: CASRKTPLSSYEQYF. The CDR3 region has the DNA TGTGCCAGCAGGAAGACACCACTGAGCTCCTACGAGCAGTACTTC.

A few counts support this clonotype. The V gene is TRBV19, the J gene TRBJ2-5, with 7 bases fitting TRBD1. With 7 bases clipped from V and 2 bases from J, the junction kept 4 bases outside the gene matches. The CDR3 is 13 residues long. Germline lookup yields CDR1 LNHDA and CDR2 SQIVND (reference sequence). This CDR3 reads CASTGTEQETQYF. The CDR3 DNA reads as TGTGCCAGTACCGGGACAGAACAAGAGACCCAGTACTTC. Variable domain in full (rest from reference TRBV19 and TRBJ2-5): DGGITQSPKYLFRKEGQNVTLSCEQNLNHDAMYWYRQDPGQGLRLIYYSQIVNDFQKGDIAEGYSVSREKKESFPLTVTSAQKNPTAFYLCASTGTEQETQYFGPGTRLLVL.

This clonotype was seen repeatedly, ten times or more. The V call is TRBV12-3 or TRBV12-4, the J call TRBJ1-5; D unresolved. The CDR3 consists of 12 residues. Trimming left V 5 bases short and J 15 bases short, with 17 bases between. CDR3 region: CASSATGVRWHF. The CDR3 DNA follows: TGTGCCAGCAGTGCAACCGGGGTCCGATGGCATTTT.

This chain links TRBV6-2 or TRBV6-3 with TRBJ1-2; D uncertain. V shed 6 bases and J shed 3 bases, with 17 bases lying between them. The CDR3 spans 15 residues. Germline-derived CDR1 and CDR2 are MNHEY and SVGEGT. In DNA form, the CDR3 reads TGTGCCAGCAGGCCCAACCGCCGACAATACTATGGCTACACCTTC. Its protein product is CASRPNRRQYYGYTF.

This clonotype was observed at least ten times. The CDR3 region has the DNA TGCGCCAGCAGCCAAGTCCCTGATTGGAATGAAGCTTTCTTT. Translation: CASSQVPDWNEAFF. The V and J genes are TRBV4-1 and TRBJ1-1; no firm D call. This CDR3 region has 14 residues. Per the germline V gene, CDR1 is MGHRA and CDR2 is YSYEKL. Trimming shortened V by 1 base and J by 7 bases, and 13 bases separated the two germline ends.

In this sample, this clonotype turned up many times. This chain's CDR3 is CASSPSTITQYF. CDR3 nucleotides: TGTGCCAGCAGTCCTTCTACCATAACGCAGTATTTT. The chain couples TRBV7-9 to TRBJ2-3; no definite D call. Germline CDR1 reads SEHNR; CDR2 reads FQNEAQ (reference sequence). V was shortened by 6 bases and J by 9 bases, with 13 bases between the two germline ends. The CDR3 is made up of 12 amino acids.

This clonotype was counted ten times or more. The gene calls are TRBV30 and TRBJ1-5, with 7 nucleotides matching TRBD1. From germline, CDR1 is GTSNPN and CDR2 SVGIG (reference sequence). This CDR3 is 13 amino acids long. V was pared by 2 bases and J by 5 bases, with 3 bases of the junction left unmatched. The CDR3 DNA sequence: TGTGCCTGGAGTAAGGGGGCGGATCAGCCCCAGCATTTT. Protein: CAWSKGADQPQHF.

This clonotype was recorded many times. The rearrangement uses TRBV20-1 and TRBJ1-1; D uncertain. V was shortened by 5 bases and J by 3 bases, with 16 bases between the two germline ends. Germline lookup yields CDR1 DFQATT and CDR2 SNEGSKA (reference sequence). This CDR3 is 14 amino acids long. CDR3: CSAEDIGRDTEAFF. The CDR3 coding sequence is TGCAGTGCTGAAGATATAGGGAGGGACACTGAAGCTTTCTTT.

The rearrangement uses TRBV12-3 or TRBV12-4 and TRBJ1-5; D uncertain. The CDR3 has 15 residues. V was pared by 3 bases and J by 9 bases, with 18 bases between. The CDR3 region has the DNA TGTGCCAGCAGTTTTGTAGTTGCCCCGCAGACGCCCCAGCATTTT. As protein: CASSFVVAPQTPQHF.

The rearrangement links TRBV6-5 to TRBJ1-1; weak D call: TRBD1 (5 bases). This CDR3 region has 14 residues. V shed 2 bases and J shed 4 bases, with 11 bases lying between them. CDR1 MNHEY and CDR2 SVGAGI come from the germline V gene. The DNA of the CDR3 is TGTGCCAGCAGTTACCTCCCAGGGCCCACTGAAGCTTTCTTT. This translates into CASSYLPGPTEAFF.

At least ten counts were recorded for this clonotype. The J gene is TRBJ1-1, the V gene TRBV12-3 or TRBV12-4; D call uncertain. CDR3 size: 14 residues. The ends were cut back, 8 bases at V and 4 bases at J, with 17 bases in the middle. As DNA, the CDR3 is TGTGCCAGCGGTCGGGGAGGGAGTCGCACTGAAGCTTTCTTT. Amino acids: CASGRGGSRTEAFF.

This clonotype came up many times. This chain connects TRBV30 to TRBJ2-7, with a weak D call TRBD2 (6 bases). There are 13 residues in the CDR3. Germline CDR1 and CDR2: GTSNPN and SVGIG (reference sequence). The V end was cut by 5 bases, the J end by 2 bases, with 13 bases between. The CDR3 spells CAWHPGGTYEQYF. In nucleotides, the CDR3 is TGTGCCTGGCACCCGGGCGGGACCTACGAGCAGTACTTC.

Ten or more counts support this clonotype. The CDR3 here is CASSDWGTRGHEQFF. CDR3 nucleotides: TGTGCCAGCAGTGATTGGGGGACTAGGGGCCATGAGCAGTTCTTC. J is TRBJ2-1 and V is TRBV6-1; 8 nucleotides align to TRBD2. Germline values: CDR1 MNHNS, CDR2 SASEGT. Trimming at V came to 3 bases and at J to 8 bases, leaving 9 bases not matched to a gene. CDR3 length equals 15 residues.

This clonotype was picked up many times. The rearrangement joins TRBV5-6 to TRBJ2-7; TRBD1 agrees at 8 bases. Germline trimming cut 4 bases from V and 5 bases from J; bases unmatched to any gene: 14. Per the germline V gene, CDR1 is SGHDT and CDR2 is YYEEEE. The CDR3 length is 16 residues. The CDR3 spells CASSRMMDRVRDEQYF. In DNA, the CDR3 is TGTGCCAGCAGCCGGATGATGGACAGGGTGAGGGACGAGCAGTACTTC.

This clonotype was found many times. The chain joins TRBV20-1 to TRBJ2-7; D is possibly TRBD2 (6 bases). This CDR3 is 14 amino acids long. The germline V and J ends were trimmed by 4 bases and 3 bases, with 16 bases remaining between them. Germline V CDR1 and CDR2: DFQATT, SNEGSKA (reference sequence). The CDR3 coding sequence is TGCAGTGCTAAAAATAGCGGACTTAACTACGAGCAGTACTTC. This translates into CSAKNSGLNYEQYF.

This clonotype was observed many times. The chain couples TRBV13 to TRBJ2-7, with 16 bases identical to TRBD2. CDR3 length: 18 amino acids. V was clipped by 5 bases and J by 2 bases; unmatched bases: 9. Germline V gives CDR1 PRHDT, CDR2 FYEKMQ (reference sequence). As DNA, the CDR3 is TGTGCCAGCAGCCGTCCCGGGACTAGCGGGAGGGCCGCCTACGAGCAGTACTTC. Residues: CASSRPGTSGRAAYEQYF.

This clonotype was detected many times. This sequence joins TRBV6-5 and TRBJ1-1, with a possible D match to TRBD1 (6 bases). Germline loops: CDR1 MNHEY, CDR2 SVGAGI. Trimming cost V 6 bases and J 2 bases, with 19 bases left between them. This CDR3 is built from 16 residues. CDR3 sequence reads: CASSPDRTVGNTEAFF. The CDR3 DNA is TGTGCCAGCAGCCCCGACAGGACGGTGGGAAACACTGAAGCTTTCTTT.

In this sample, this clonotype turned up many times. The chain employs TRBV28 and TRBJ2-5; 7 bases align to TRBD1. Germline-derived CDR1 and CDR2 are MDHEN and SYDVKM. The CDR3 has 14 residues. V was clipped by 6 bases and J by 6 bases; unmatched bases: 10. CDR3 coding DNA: TGTGCCAGCAGCAGACGGATGGGACAGCAGACCCAGTACTTC. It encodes CASSRRMGQQTQYF.

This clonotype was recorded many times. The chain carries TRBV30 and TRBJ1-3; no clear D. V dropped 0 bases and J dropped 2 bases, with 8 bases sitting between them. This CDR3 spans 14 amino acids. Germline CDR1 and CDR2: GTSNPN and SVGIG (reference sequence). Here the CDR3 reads CAWSVGSAGNTIYF. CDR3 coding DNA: TGTGCCTGGAGTGTGGGCAGTGCTGGAAACACCATATATTTT.

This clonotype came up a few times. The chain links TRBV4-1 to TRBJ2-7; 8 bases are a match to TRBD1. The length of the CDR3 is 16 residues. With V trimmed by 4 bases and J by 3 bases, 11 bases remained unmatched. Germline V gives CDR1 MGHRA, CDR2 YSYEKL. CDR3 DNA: TGCGCCAGCAGCCCCAGCCCGGGAACAGGGGGCTACGAGCAGTACTTC. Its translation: CASSPSPGTGGYEQYF.

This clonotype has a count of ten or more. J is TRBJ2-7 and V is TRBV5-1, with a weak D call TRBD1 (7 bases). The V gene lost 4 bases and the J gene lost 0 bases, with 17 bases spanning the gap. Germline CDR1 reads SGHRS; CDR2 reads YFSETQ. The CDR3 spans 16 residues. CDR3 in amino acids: CASSRTRGTHSYEQYF. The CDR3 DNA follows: TGCGCCAGCAGCCGTACCAGGGGGACTCACTCCTACGAGCAGTACTTC.

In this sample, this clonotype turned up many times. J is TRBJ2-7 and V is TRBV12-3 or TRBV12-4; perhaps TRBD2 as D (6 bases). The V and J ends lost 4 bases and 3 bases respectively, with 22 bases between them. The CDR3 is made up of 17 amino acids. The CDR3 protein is CASSSGTPPHILYEQYF. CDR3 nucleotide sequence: TGTGCCAGCAGTTCAGGGACTCCTCCCCATATCCTCTACGAGCAGTACTTC.

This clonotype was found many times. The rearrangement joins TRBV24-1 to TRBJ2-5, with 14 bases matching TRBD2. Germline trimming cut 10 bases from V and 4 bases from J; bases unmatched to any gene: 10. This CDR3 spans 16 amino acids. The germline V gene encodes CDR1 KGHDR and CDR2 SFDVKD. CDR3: CATSGTSGRKGETQYF. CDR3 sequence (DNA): TGTGCCACGTCCGGGACTAGCGGGAGAAAGGGAGAGACCCAGTACTTC.